These T cell receptor beta chains were read from a single sample in a study of OX40 agonist ivuxolimab in advanced cancers. Generated by immunoSEQ multiplex PCR, the TCRdb table keeps only in-frame clones and is missing some. The data hold about 68,000 clones, with 84% observed a single time. The starting material was CD4+ or CD8+ T cells sorted from blood, obtained in a trial of the OX40 agonist ivuxolimab. The source is an adult with an advanced solid tumor such as melanoma, head and neck, liver or kidney cancer. Each CDR3 is given with its conserved first and last residue. Fields, in order: D gene, V gene, clone size, J gene, CDR3 protein, CDR3 DNA. The D gene is left open where the match is weak. Expanded clones get a size class; other rows say once, few or many, or leave the size out.

d_call: NA; v_call: TRBV28; clone_size: NA; j_call: TRBJ1-6; cdr3_aa: CASSFGQGYNSPLHF; cdr3_nt: TGTGCCAGCAGTTTCGGGCAGGGGTATAATTCACCCCTCCACTTT
d_call: TRBD2; v_call: TRBV30; clone_size: NA; j_call: TRBJ2-7; cdr3_aa: CAWSLAGVGEQYF; cdr3_nt: TGTGCCTGGTCTCTAGCGGGAGTGGGCGAGCAGTACTTC
d_call: NA; v_call: TRBV20-1; clone_size: NA; j_call: TRBJ2-1; cdr3_aa: CSARVGRVVFF; cdr3_nt: TGCAGTGCTAGAGTTGGTAGGGTTGTGTTCTTC
d_call: NA; v_call: TRBV9; clone_size: NA; j_call: TRBJ2-3; cdr3_aa: CASSVGLSSGTDTQYF; cdr3_nt: TGTGCCAGCAGCGTAGGATTATCCTCAGGCACAGATACGCAGTATTTT
d_call: TRBD1; v_call: TRBV25-1; clone_size: NA; j_call: TRBJ2-5; cdr3_aa: CASSEYRDRGFPETQYF; cdr3_nt: TGTGCCAGCAGTGAATATCGGGACAGGGGCTTTCCAGAGACCCAGTACTTC
d_call: NA; v_call: TRBV6-1; clone_size: NA; j_call: TRBJ1-1; cdr3_aa: CASSEGPVDTEAFF; cdr3_nt: TGTGCCAGCAGTGAAGGTCCAGTGGACACTGAAGCTTTCTTT
d_call: NA; v_call: TRBV29-1; clone_size: once; j_call: TRBJ2-3; cdr3_aa: CSGGSGDTDTQYF; cdr3_nt: TGCAGTGGGGGATCAGGGGACACAGATACGCAGTATTTT
d_call: TRBD1; v_call: TRBV19; clone_size: NA; j_call: TRBJ2-4; cdr3_aa: CASSISSGQGSIKNIQYF; cdr3_nt: TGTGCCAGTAGTATTTCGTCAGGACAGGGGAGCATCAAAAACATTCAGTACTTC
d_call: NA; v_call: TRBV15; clone_size: NA; j_call: TRBJ2-2; cdr3_aa: CATSRATFAGELFF; cdr3_nt: TGTGCCACCAGCAGAGCCACGTTTGCCGGGGAGCTGTTTTTT
d_call: NA; v_call: TRBV10-3; clone_size: NA; j_call: TRBJ2-7; cdr3_aa: CAIAAATSYEQYF; cdr3_nt: TGTGCCATCGCGGCAGCCACATCCTACGAGCAGTACTTC
d_call: NA; v_call: TRBV5-4; clone_size: NA; j_call: TRBJ1-1; cdr3_aa: CASSWNVNTEAFF; cdr3_nt: TGTGCCAGCAGCTGGAACGTGAACACTGAAGCTTTCTTT
d_call: TRBD1; v_call: TRBV7-2; clone_size: NA; j_call: TRBJ2-7; cdr3_aa: CASRMGQSTYEQYF; cdr3_nt: TGTGCCAGCAGAATGGGACAGTCCACCTACGAGCAGTACTTC
d_call: TRBD2; v_call: TRBV4-3; clone_size: NA; j_call: TRBJ2-3; cdr3_aa: CASSQDPPSGDLKDTQYF; cdr3_nt: TGCGCCAGCAGCCAAGATCCCCCTAGCGGGGACCTCAAGGATACGCAGTATTTT
d_call: TRBD2; v_call: TRBV19; clone_size: NA; j_call: TRBJ2-1; cdr3_aa: CASSLGLVEQFF; cdr3_nt: TGTGCCAGTAGTTTAGGACTAGTCGAGCAGTTCTTC
d_call: TRBD1; v_call: TRBV5-6; clone_size: NA; j_call: TRBJ2-5; cdr3_aa: CASSDRGGTQETQYF; cdr3_nt: TGTGCCAGCAGTGACAGGGGGGGTACCCAAGAGACCCAGTACTTC
d_call: NA; v_call: TRBV20-1; clone_size: NA; j_call: TRBJ2-7; cdr3_aa: CSAPDTYEQYF; cdr3_nt: TGCAGTGCACCGGACACCTACGAGCAGTACTTC
d_call: TRBD1; v_call: TRBV18; clone_size: NA; j_call: TRBJ1-5; cdr3_aa: CASSPPQGAGNQPQHF; cdr3_nt: TGTGCCAGCTCACCACCGCAGGGGGCGGGCAATCAGCCCCAGCATTTT
d_call: NA; v_call: TRBV27; clone_size: NA; j_call: TRBJ2-6; cdr3_aa: CASSFRDGSSGANVLTF; cdr3_nt: TGTGCCAGCAGTTTTCGGGACGGAAGCTCTGGGGCCAACGTCCTGACTTTC
d_call: NA; v_call: TRBV29-1; clone_size: NA; j_call: TRBJ2-2; cdr3_aa: CSVVVGTTGELFF; cdr3_nt: TGCAGCGTTGTTGTAGGAACGACTGGGGAGCTGTTTTTT
d_call: NA; v_call: TRBV10-3; clone_size: few; j_call: TRBJ2-1; cdr3_aa: CALASSSYNEQFF; cdr3_nt: TGTGCCCTGGCTTCTAGCTCCTACAATGAGCAGTTCTTC
d_call: TRBD2; v_call: TRBV5-1; clone_size: NA; j_call: TRBJ2-1; cdr3_aa: CASSLAYLGGGYNEQFF; cdr3_nt: TGCGCCAGCAGCTTGGCCTACCTGGGGGGAGGGTACAATGAGCAGTTCTTC
d_call: NA; v_call: TRBV6-5; clone_size: NA; j_call: TRBJ2-1; cdr3_aa: CAVTGGRTYNEQFF; cdr3_nt: TGTGCCGTGACCGGGGGCAGGACCTACAATGAGCAGTTCTTC
d_call: NA; v_call: TRBV7-8; clone_size: NA; j_call: TRBJ1-2; cdr3_aa: CASSPTTQAFGGYTF; cdr3_nt: TGTGCCAGCTCCCCTACCACCCAGGCTTTCGGTGGCTACACCTTC
d_call: NA; v_call: TRBV29-1; clone_size: NA; j_call: TRBJ2-2; cdr3_aa: CSVEEPPGTTGELFF; cdr3_nt: TGCAGCGTTGAAGAGCCTCCAGGTACCACCGGGGAGCTGTTTTTT
d_call: NA; v_call: TRBV15; clone_size: NA; j_call: TRBJ2-7; cdr3_aa: CATSRGPSSYEQYF; cdr3_nt: TGTGCCACCAGCAGAGGACCAAGCTCCTACGAGCAGTACTTC
d_call: TRBD1; v_call: TRBV27; clone_size: NA; j_call: TRBJ1-1; cdr3_aa: CASSGWTGRMNTEAFF; cdr3_nt: TGTGCCAGCAGTGGTTGGACAGGCAGGATGAACACTGAAGCTTTCTTT
d_call: NA; v_call: TRBV7-2; clone_size: NA; j_call: TRBJ1-2; cdr3_aa: CASSFDGYGYTF; cdr3_nt: TGTGCCAGCAGCTTCGACGGCTATGGCTACACCTTC
d_call: NA; v_call: TRBV6-6; clone_size: few; j_call: TRBJ1-2; cdr3_aa: CASEGDHGYTF; cdr3_nt: TGTGCCAGCGAGGGGGATCATGGCTACACCTTC
d_call: NA; v_call: TRBV18; clone_size: NA; j_call: TRBJ2-5; cdr3_aa: CASSPQSSDFQETQYF; cdr3_nt: TGTGCCAGCTCACCCCAATCCTCGGACTTCCAAGAGACCCAGTACTTC
d_call: TRBD2; v_call: TRBV10-1; clone_size: NA; j_call: TRBJ2-2; cdr3_aa: CASSESGLAGDTGELFF; cdr3_nt: TGCGCCAGCAGTGAGAGTGGACTAGCGGGAGACACCGGGGAGCTGTTTTTT
d_call: TRBD1; v_call: TRBV2; clone_size: medium-sized; j_call: TRBJ2-7; cdr3_aa: CASSFERDRGDGEQYF; cdr3_nt: TGTGCCAGCAGCTTTGAACGCGACAGGGGAGATGGCGAGCAGTACTTC
d_call: NA; v_call: TRBV7-9; clone_size: NA; j_call: TRBJ2-7; cdr3_aa: CASSRPGAGSYEQYF; cdr3_nt: TGTGCCAGCAGCCGCCCTGGGGCAGGCTCCTACGAGCAGTACTTC
d_call: TRBD1; v_call: TRBV4-2; clone_size: NA; j_call: TRBJ1-2; cdr3_aa: CASSQVGQGMDGYTF; cdr3_nt: TGTGCCAGCAGCCAAGTGGGACAGGGGATGGACGGCTACACCTTC
d_call: NA; v_call: TRBV7-6; clone_size: NA; j_call: TRBJ1-1; cdr3_aa: CASSLEDSGRTEAFF; cdr3_nt: TGTGCCAGCAGCTTAGAAGATTCGGGCAGAACTGAAGCTTTCTTT
d_call: NA; v_call: TRBV19; clone_size: NA; j_call: TRBJ2-1; cdr3_aa: CASKQGEHYNEQFF; cdr3_nt: TGTGCCAGCAAACAGGGAGAACACTACAATGAGCAGTTCTTC
d_call: NA; v_call: TRBV5-1; clone_size: once; j_call: TRBJ2-1; cdr3_aa: CASSLSELRNEQFF; cdr3_nt: TGCGCCAGCAGCCTGTCGGAGCTGCGAAATGAGCAGTTCTTC
d_call: TRBD1; v_call: TRBV6-6; clone_size: NA; j_call: TRBJ1-5; cdr3_aa: CASSPGQYYQPQHF; cdr3_nt: TGTGCCAGCAGTCCGGGACAGTATTATCAGCCCCAGCATTTT
d_call: NA; v_call: TRBV7-2; clone_size: NA; j_call: TRBJ2-7; cdr3_aa: CASSLVTTYEQYF; cdr3_nt: TGTGCCAGCAGCTTAGTTACAACCTACGAGCAGTACTTC
d_call: NA; v_call: TRBV7-2; clone_size: NA; j_call: TRBJ2-1; cdr3_aa: CASSLYGDYDTEQFF; cdr3_nt: TGTGCCAGCAGCTTATACGGTGATTATGATACTGAGCAGTTCTTC
d_call: TRBD1; v_call: TRBV10-2; clone_size: NA; j_call: TRBJ1-1; cdr3_aa: CASSGWAGGGKTEAFF; cdr3_nt: TGCGCCAGCAGTGGGTGGGCAGGGGGCGGAAAAACTGAAGCTTTCTTT